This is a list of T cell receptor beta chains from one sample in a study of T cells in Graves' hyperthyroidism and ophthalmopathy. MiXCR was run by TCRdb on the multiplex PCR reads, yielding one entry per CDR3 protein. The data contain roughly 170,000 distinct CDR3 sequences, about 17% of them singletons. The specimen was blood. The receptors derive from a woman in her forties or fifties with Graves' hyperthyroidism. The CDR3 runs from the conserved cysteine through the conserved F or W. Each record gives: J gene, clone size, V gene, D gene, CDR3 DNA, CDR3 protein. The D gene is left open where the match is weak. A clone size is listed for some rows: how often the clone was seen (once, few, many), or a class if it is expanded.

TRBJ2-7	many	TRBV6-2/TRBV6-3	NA	TGTGCCAGCAGTTATGATATGTTATACGAGCAGTACTTC	CASSYDMLYEQYF
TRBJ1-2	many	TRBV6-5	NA	TGTGCCAGCAGTTACCCAGACAGTTATGGCTACACCTTC	CASSYPDSYGYTF
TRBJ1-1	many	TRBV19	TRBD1	TGTGCCAGTAGCAACCAGGGGGTTTTGGCTGAAGCTTTCTTT	CASSNQGVLAEAFF
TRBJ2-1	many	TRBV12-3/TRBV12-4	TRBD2	TGTGCCAGCAGCTCACGGGGGGGGGGGAACAATGAGCAGTTCTTC	CASSSRGGGNNEQFF
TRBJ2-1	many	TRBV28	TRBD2	TGTGCCAGCAGTTTCCCTAGCGGGGGGCCCGATGAGCAGTTCTTC	CASSFPSGGPDEQFF
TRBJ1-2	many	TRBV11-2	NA	TGTGCCAGCAGGGGATGGAACGACAGGTCTGACTATGGCTACACCTTC	CASRGWNDRSDYGYTF
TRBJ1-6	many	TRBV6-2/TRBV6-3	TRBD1	TGTGCCAGCAGACCTCCGACAGGGGAGGTCAATAATTCACCCCTCCACTTT	CASRPPTGEVNNSPLHF
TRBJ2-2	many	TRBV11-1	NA	TGTGCCAGCAGCTTAAGGGGAGAGCTGTTTTTT	CASSLRGELFF
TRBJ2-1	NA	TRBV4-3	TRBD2	TGCGCCAGCAGCCAGAATCTAGCCGGGGGGGTGGACAATGAGCAGTTCTTC	CASSQNLAGGVDNEQFF
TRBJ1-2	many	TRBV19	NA	TGTGCCAGTAGTCCCGGGACAACTAACTATGGCTACACCTTC	CASSPGTTNYGYTF
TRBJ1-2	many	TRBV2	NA	TGTGCCAGCAGGGGGGTGTATTATGGCTACACCTTC	CASRGVYYGYTF
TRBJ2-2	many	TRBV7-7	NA	TGTGCTAGCAGCCCGACAGGGAACACCGGGGAGCTGTTTTTT	CASSPTGNTGELFF
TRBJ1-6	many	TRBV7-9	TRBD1	TGTGCCAGCAGCAAAGGCGGACAGGGTAATTCACCCCTCCACTTT	CASSKGGQGNSPLHF
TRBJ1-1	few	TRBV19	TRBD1	TGTGCCAGTAGTCCGGGGGACAGGGGGCCGCCGAACACTGAAGCTTTCTTT	CASSPGDRGPPNTEAFF
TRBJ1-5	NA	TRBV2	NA	TGTGCCAGCGGGGGTTTGAGGCCCCAGCATTTT	CASGGLRPQHF
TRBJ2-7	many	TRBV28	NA	TGTGCCAGCAGTCCCCCCGGCGCTACCTCCTACGAGCAGTACTTC	CASSPPGATSYEQYF
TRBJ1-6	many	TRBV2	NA	TGTGCCAGCATAAGAGACTCACCCCTCCACTTT	CASIRDSPLHF
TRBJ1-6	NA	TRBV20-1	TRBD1	TGCAGTGCTCTCCGGGACAGCTCCTATAATTCACCCCTCCACTTT	CSALRDSSYNSPLHF
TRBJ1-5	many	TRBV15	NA	TGTGCCACCAGCAGGCCGGGGGGGGAACAGCATTTT	CATSRPGGEQHF
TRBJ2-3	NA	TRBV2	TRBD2	TGTGCCATCAGTGACGGACTAGCGGGGGGGACAGATACGCAGTATTTT	CAISDGLAGGTDTQYF
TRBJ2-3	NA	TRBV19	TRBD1	TGTGCCAGTACACGAGGGGACAGAGGCACAGATACGCAGTATTTT	CASTRGDRGTDTQYF
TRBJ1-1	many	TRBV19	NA	TGTGCCAGTAGTCCCTCGGGGGTAGTAGAAGCTTTCTTT	CASSPSGVVEAFF
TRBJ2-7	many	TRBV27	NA	TGTGCCAACCAACCATTGAGCTCCTACGAGCAGTACTTC	CANQPLSSYEQYF
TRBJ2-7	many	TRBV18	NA	TGTGCCAGCTCACCGTCTAATACGGTCTCCTACGAGCAGTACTTC	CASSPSNTVSYEQYF
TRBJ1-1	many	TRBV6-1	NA	TGTGCCAGCAGTTTTTCGTGGGACACTGAAGCTTTCTTT	CASSFSWDTEAFF
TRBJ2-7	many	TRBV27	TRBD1	TGTGCCAGCAGTAAACCCGGGACAGCCACCTACGAGCAGTACTTC	CASSKPGTATYEQYF
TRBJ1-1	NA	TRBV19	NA	TGTGCCAGTAGTATATATGGGGGCCGAGACACTGAAGCCTTCTTT	CASSIYGGRDTEAFF
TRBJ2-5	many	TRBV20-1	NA	TGCAGTGCTCTTCCCCATTTGAGCAGAGAGACCCAGTACTTC	CSALPHLSRETQYF
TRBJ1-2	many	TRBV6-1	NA	TGTGCCAGCAGTTACAGCGCAGCACTTAACTATGGCTACACCTTC	CASSYSAALNYGYTF
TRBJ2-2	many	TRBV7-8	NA	TGTGCCAGCAGCTTAGTGGGGAGGACCGGGGAGCTGTTTTTT	CASSLVGRTGELFF
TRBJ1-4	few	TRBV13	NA	TGTGCCAGCAGCTTACGGGGATCTGAAAAACTGTTTTTT	CASSLRGSEKLFF
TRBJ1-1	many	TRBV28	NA	TGTGCCAGCAGGGCTCCAGGGGATCTTAACACTGAAGCTTTCTTT	CASRAPGDLNTEAFF
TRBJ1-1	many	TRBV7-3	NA	TGTGCCAGCAGCCTCCGACAGTCCACTGAAGCTTTCTTT	CASSLRQSTEAFF
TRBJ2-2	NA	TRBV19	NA	TGTGCCAGTAGAGTACAACCGAACACCGGGGAGCTGTTTTTT	CASRVQPNTGELFF
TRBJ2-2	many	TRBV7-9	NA	TGTGCCAGCAGCTTACAGGGAAACACCGGGGAGCTGTTTTTT	CASSLQGNTGELFF
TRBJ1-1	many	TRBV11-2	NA	TGTGCCAGCAGCTTAGTGACCCAAAGGTGGACTGAAGCTTTCTTT	CASSLVTQRWTEAFF
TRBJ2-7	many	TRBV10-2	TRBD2	TGCGCCAGCAGTGATCGCGGGGGACGGTTCGAGCAGTACTTC	CASSDRGGRFEQYF